What follows are 29 T cell receptor beta chains derived from one specimen sequenced in a study of neurological immune-mediated disorders. MiXCR, run by TCRdb on the 5' RACE reads, gives a single entry per CDR3 protein. The sample holds tens of thousands of distinct CDR3 sequences; 9.5% to 12% are singletons and the top ten take around 6.7%. Time point specified: longitudinal time-point 1 (baseline). The sequenced sample was PBMCs. The source is a male donor with HTLV-1-associated myelopathy (HAM/TSP).

There are many counts of this clonotype. CDR3 bases: TGTGCCAGCAGCCCGCTCGTAGACACCGGGGAGCTGTTTTTT. Translation gives CASSPLVDTGELFF. The chain links TRBV6-2 or TRBV6-3 to TRBJ2-2; D is unresolved. CDR3 size: 14 residues. The V gene lost 6 bases and the J gene lost 3 bases, with 11 bases spanning the gap. CDR1 and CDR2 from the germline V gene are MNHEY and SVGEGT.

The sample holds many counts of this clonotype. CDR3 in DNA: TGTGCCAGCAGTCGCAACCTTAACAGGGGCCGCCACTCTGGAAACACCATATATTTT. Its protein is CASSRNLNRGRHSGNTIYF. The chain links TRBV6-5 to TRBJ1-3; TRBD1 matches at 7 bases. There are 19 residues in the CDR3. V was pared by 5 bases and J by 0 bases, with 16 bases of the junction left unmatched. Germline V gene sequence: CDR1 MNHEY, CDR2 SVGAGI.

This clonotype was seen ten or more times. This sequence joins TRBV12-3 or TRBV12-4 and TRBJ1-1; TRBD1 aligns across 7 bases. Losses at the gene ends were 3 bases for V and 2 bases for J; bases not matched to a gene: 9. This CDR3 contains 16 residues. CDR3 sequence (DNA): TGTGCCAGCAGTTTTCGGCAGGGGGTATCTAACACTGAAGCTTTCTTT. This encodes CASSFRQGVSNTEAFF.

A few counts support this clonotype. The CDR3 DNA sequence: TGTGCCAGCAGCTTTCTAGCGGGGGACACAGATACGCAGTATTTT. Amino acid sequence: CASSFLAGDTDTQYF. J is TRBJ2-3 and V is TRBV7-9; the match to TRBD2 covers 10 bases. This CDR3 is built from 15 residues. Trimming took 3 bases from V and 2 from J; bases not matched to a gene: 2. The germline V gene has CDR1 SEHNR and CDR2 FQNEAQ (reference sequence).

To note about this clonotype: Being one base from a much bigger clone, this may be a read error. V and J are TRBV9 and TRBJ2-4; 11 bases match TRBD2. Germline V gene lookup returns CDR1 SGDLS and CDR2 YYNGEE. V lost 0 bases to trimming and J lost 9 bases; unmatched junction nucleotides: 8. The CDR3 totals 16 residues. CDR3 nucleotide sequence: TGTGCCAGCAGCGTAGCGTGTAGCGGGGGGGCCGTCATTCAGTACTTC. This sequence encodes CASSVACSGGAVIQYF.

This clonotype was counted many times. The rearrangement joins TRBV18 to TRBJ2-7; no reliable D call. The germline CDR1 and CDR2 sequences are KGHSH and LQKENI. The CDR3 has 12 residues. Trimming took off 3 bases at V and 3 bases at J, with 6 bases between the two ends. Written as DNA, the CDR3 is TGTGCCAGCTCACCGACTGTCTACGAGCAGTACTTC. Protein product: CASSPTVYEQYF.

This clonotype was seen repeatedly, ten times or more. This chain links TRBV29-1 with TRBJ1-2; no firm D call. The CDR3 has 9 amino acids. Germline assignment: CDR1 SQVTM and CDR2 ANQGSEA. The V and J ends lost 8 bases and 6 bases respectively, with 7 bases between them. The CDR3 spells CSIYDGYTF. Here the CDR3 DNA reads TGCAGCATCTATGATGGCTACACCTTC.

This clonotype was recorded many times. In nucleotides, the CDR3 is TGTGCCAGCAGCCTACAGGGCTTTAATGAAAAACTGTTTTTT. Its protein is CASSLQGFNEKLFF. The chain has TRBV2 and TRBJ1-4, with D maybe TRBD1 (6 bases). V dropped 6 bases and J dropped 4 bases, with 12 bases sitting between them. The germline gives CDR1 SNHLY, CDR2 FYNNEI. CDR3 length: 14 amino acids.

This clonotype was picked up many times. The chain joins TRBV20-1 to TRBJ2-3; the D gene is possibly TRBD2 (7 bases). The CDR3 runs 15 residues. Looked up from germline, CDR1 is DFQATT and CDR2 is SNEGSKA (reference sequence). The V end lost 1 base, the J end lost 1 base, and 12 bases lay between the germline ends. This CDR3 is CSARGGGLGTDTQYF. DNA of the CDR3: TGCAGTGCTAGAGGGGGGGGGCTCGGCACAGATACGCAGTATTTT.

This clonotype has ten or more counts. This chain uses TRBV12-3 or TRBV12-4 with TRBJ2-2, with D maybe TRBD1 (5 bases). The CDR3 is 19 residues long. Trimming removed 4 bases from V and 0 bases from J, with 21 bases in between. CDR3 coding DNA: TGTGCCAGCAGTTACCCCCCCTCGGCAGGGCGGTCGAACACCGGGGAGCTGTTTTTT. Amino acid sequence: CASSYPPSAGRSNTGELFF.

The DNA for the CDR3 is TGTGCCAGCAGTGAACGGCCAGGGGATGAGACCCAGTACTTC. Encoded protein: CASSERPGDETQYF. V and J are TRBV6-1 and TRBJ2-5; tentatively, D is TRBD1 (6 bases). V was cut by 2 bases and J by 5 bases, with 12 bases left in between. CDR1 and CDR2 from the germline V gene are MNHNS and SASEGT. The CDR3 length is 14 residues.

A word on this clonotype: A much larger clone differs by one base, so this may be a read error. V is TRBV7-9 and J is TRBJ2-7; D might be TRBD1 or TRBD2, each matching 5 bases. Deletions cut 7 bases from V and 6 bases from J, with 19 bases between. The CDR3 spans 14 residues. Germline-derived CDR1 and CDR2 are SEHNR and FQNEAQ (reference sequence). The CDR3 sequence is CASTFIPGTPEQYF. The CDR3, as DNA: TGTGCCAGCACCTTCATACCCGGGACCCCCGAGCAGTACTTC.

This clonotype has a count of ten or more. J is TRBJ2-5 and V is TRBV20-1; 7 bases line up with TRBD1. The CDR3 extends over 15 amino acids. J was trimmed by 5 bases and V by 6 bases; bases with no gene match: 15. CDR1 is DFQATT and CDR2 is SNEGSKA in the germline V gene (reference sequence). The CDR3 sequence: CSAKQGLGLIETQYF. In DNA, the CDR3 is TGCAGTGCAAAACAGGGGCTAGGTTTGATTGAGACCCAGTACTTC.

This clonotype was counted many times. This chain joins TRBV2 and TRBJ2-7; no clear D gene. Trimming took 8 bases from V and 6 from J, leaving 14 bases between them. CDR1 is SNHLY and CDR2 is FYNNEI in the germline V gene. The CDR3 is 12 amino acids. Here the CDR3 reads CASGERFVEQYF. The CDR3 DNA sequence: TGTGCCAGCGGGGAACGGTTCGTCGAGCAGTACTTC.

The sample holds many counts of this clonotype. This rearrangement joins TRBV6-5 to TRBJ2-1, with D hard to call. Per germline, CDR1 MNHEY and CDR2 SVGAGI. The germline V and J ends were trimmed by 7 bases and 5 bases, with 15 bases remaining between them. The CDR3 covers 14 residues. The CDR3 sequence is CASTPLDRDNEQFF. The DNA for the CDR3 is TGTGCCAGCACTCCTCTGGACCGAGACAATGAGCAGTTCTTC.

This clonotype has at least ten counts. This rearrangement joins TRBV20-1 to TRBJ1-1, with 7 bases identical to TRBD1. The CDR3 extends over 14 amino acids. Trimming cost V 1 base and J 2 bases; bases outside gene matches: 4. From germline, CDR1 is DFQATT and CDR2 SNEGSKA (reference sequence). CDR3 nucleotides: TGCAGTGCTAGAGTCCCAGGGGGAAACACTGAAGCTTTCTTT. This encodes CSARVPGGNTEAFF.

This clonotype has more than one count but fewer than ten. The chain recombines TRBV28 with TRBJ2-7; either TRBD1 or TRBD2 may supply D (7 bases each). The CDR3 extends over 15 amino acids. Germline CDR1 reads MDHEN; CDR2 reads SYDVKM. V was cut by 7 bases and J by 7 bases, with 23 bases left in between. The CDR3 DNA is TGTGCCAGCATCCCAGGGGGAGGGGTGGATAAGGAGCAGTACTTC. It is translated as CASIPGGGVDKEQYF. Combining the CDR3 with reference TRBV28 and TRBJ2-7 gives the whole variable domain DVKVTQSSRYLVKRTGEKVFLECVQDMDHENMFWYRQDPGLGLRLIYFSYDVKMKEKGDIPEGYSVSREKKERFSLILESASTNQTSMYLCASIPGGGVDKEQYFGPGTRLTVT.

This clonotype appeared many times. The genes are TRBV10-3 and TRBJ1-1; D is possibly TRBD1 (6 bases). This CDR3 is built from 14 residues. Trimming pared 6 bases from V and 4 bases from J, leaving 15 bases between. Germline V gene data show CDR1 as ENHRY and CDR2 as SYGVKD. CDR3 residues: CAIREGEGGTEAFF. The CDR3 bases are TGTGCCATCAGGGAGGGGGAGGGTGGCACTGAAGCTTTCTTT.

This clonotype was recorded at least ten times. The gene calls are TRBV28 and TRBJ1-2; 8 nucleotides match TRBD1. After removal of 8 bases from V and 4 bases from J, the junction contained 15 bases not matched to a gene. The germline CDR1 and CDR2 sequences are MDHEN and SYDVKM. This CDR3 region has 16 residues. CDR3 nucleotide sequence: TGTGCCAGCGTCCAGGGGGCAGTACGATTGCCCTATGGCTACACCTTC. It codes for CASVQGAVRLPYGYTF.

This clonotype was detected many times. The V gene is TRBV5-6, the J gene TRBJ1-2, with 9 positions matching TRBD1. This CDR3 has 14 residues. Germline V gene lookup returns CDR1 SGHDT and CDR2 YYEEEE. After removal of 0 bases from V and 7 bases from J, the junction contained 4 bases not matched to a gene. The CDR3 DNA is TGTGCCAGCAGCTTGGGGGGACAGGGCGCTGGCTACACCTTC. Its protein is CASSLGGQGAGYTF.

This clonotype was seen many times. The chain recombines TRBV29-1 with TRBJ2-3, with TRBD2 as a possible D gene (7 bases). The germline V gene encodes CDR1 SQVTM and CDR2 ANQGSEA. Trimming cost V 7 bases and J 1 base, with 15 bases left between them. There are 14 residues in the CDR3. CDR3 nucleotide sequence: TGCAGCGGGGGGCGGGGGTTTGGCACAGATACGCAGTATTTT. The encoded protein is CSGGRGFGTDTQYF.

This clonotype came up many times. The chain carries TRBV28 and TRBJ2-7, with D possibly being TRBD2 (7 bases). V was clipped by 2 bases and J by 7 bases, with 15 bases between them. Germline assignment: CDR1 MDHEN and CDR2 SYDVKM. This CDR3 contains 14 residues. CDR3 protein: CASSLEGGRKEQYF. Here the CDR3 DNA reads TGTGCCAGCAGTTTAGAGGGGGGGCGAAAGGAGCAGTACTTC.

This clonotype occurred many times. This chain links TRBV19 with TRBJ1-2; D gene unclear. CDR1 is LNHDA, CDR2 SQIVND, per germline (reference sequence). V was cut by 3 bases and J by 4 bases, with 12 bases left in between. The CDR3 sequence is 14 residues long. CDR3 sequence reads: CASSMVTIGYGYTF. CDR3 DNA: TGTGCCAGTAGTATGGTAACGATTGGCTATGGCTACACCTTC.

Many counts were recorded for this clonotype. V usage is TRBV7-2 and J usage is TRBJ2-7; either TRBD1 or TRBD2 may supply D (6 bases each). Germline CDR1 is SGHTA and CDR2 is FQGNSA. The CDR3 spans 15 residues. V shed 1 base and J shed 3 bases, with 13 bases lying between them. The CDR3 DNA follows: TGTGCCAGCAGCTTAGTGGTCGGAGGGGGCTACGAGCAGTACTTC. Its translation: CASSLVVGGGYEQYF.

This clonotype was observed at least ten times. V usage is TRBV18 and J usage is TRBJ2-7; TRBD1 aligns across 8 bases. In germline, CDR1 is KGHSH, CDR2 LQKENI. CDR3 length equals 15 residues. Losses at the gene ends were 3 bases for V and 3 bases for J; bases not matched to a gene: 7. The CDR3: CASSPLARGLYEQYF. DNA of the CDR3: TGTGCCAGCTCACCCCTTGCCAGGGGGCTCTACGAGCAGTACTTC.

This clonotype was recorded many times. The chain couples TRBV20-1 to TRBJ2-3, with 9 positions matching TRBD2. Unmatched junction bases numbered 4, after V lost 1 base and J lost 5 bases. Germline assignment: CDR1 DFQATT and CDR2 SNEGSKA (reference sequence). This CDR3 contains 14 residues. Written as DNA, the CDR3 is TGCAGTGCTAGAGGCCTAGCGGGGTTAGATACGCAGTATTTT. Protein sequence: CSARGLAGLDTQYF.

Ten or more counts support this clonotype. This chain joins TRBV20-1 and TRBJ2-3; 10 bases agree with TRBD2. V trimming: 0 bases; J trimming: 4 bases; junction bases outside the gene matches: 7. Germline V gene sequence: CDR1 DFQATT, CDR2 SNEGSKA (reference sequence). The CDR3 consists of 16 residues. Here the CDR3 reads CSARDPASGGADTQYF. CDR3 DNA sequence: TGCAGTGCTAGAGATCCCGCTAGCGGGGGAGCAGATACGCAGTATTTT.

This clonotype has a count of ten or more. The chain employs TRBV5-5 and TRBJ1-1, with D uncertain. Germline loops: CDR1 SGHKS, CDR2 YYEKEE (reference sequence). V gave up 2 bases and J gave up 0 bases, with 5 bases separating them. The CDR3 consists of 13 residues. This CDR3 is CASSFELNTEAFF. CDR3 bases: TGTGCCAGCAGCTTCGAACTGAACACTGAAGCTTTCTTT.

This clonotype was detected ten times or more. The J gene is TRBJ1-5, the V gene TRBV2; D gene uncertain. Germline assignment: CDR1 SNHLY and CDR2 FYNNEI. This CDR3 is 13 amino acids long. The V and J ends lost 8 bases and 0 bases respectively, with 8 bases between them. CDR3: CASSAYSNQPQHF. In nucleotides, the CDR3 is TGTGCCAGCTCAGCCTATAGCAATCAGCCCCAGCATTTT.